This T cell receptor beta chain derives from a study of blood T cell repertoires in COVID-19. Whole-study context: From T cells, B-cell-depleted T cells, or PBMCs came the material, which was cDNA or gDNA.

Authors' processing steps: Reference gene primer amplification gave estimated nucleated cell counts. Sequencing used immunoSEQ multiplex PCR; TCRdb keeps in-frame clones, though not all of them. For V, J and clone size, that table is used; D and trimming come from the DNA. The sample shows roughly 150,000 clones, over 75% of them seen only once. This receptor was taken from a man between 65 and 80 years old who had recovered from COVID-19. The sample was peripheral blood.

In DNA, the CDR3 is TGTGCCAGCAGCCAGACAGGGGTTAAAGATACGCAGTATTTT. Its protein is CASSQTGVKDTQYF. This rearrangement joins TRBV3-1 (or the pseudogene TRBV3-2) to TRBJ2-3; 8 bases are a match to TRBD1. CDR3 length: 14 amino acids. CDR1 and CDR2 from the germline V gene are LGHDT and YNNKEL (reference sequence). Trimming took 3 bases from V and 5 from J; bases not matched to a gene: 4.